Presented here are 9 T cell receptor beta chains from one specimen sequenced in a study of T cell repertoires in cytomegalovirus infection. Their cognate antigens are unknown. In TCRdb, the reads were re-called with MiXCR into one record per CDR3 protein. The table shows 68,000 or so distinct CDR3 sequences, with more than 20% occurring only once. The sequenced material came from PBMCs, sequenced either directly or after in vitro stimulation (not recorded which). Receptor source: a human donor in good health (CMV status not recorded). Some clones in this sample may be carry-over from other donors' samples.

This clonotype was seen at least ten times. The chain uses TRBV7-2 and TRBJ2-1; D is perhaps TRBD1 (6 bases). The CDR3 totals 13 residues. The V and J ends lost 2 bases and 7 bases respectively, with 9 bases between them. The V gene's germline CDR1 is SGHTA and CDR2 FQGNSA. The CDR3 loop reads CASSLTGNNEQFF. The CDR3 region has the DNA TGTGCCAGCAGCTTAACAGGGAATAATGAGCAGTTCTTC.

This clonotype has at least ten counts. Here the CDR3 reads CASSLGGQAGTRNTEAFF. The CDR3 nucleotides are TGTGCCAGCAGCTTGGGGGGCCAGGCAGGAACAAGAAACACTGAAGCTTTCTTT. The chain is built from TRBV7-2 and TRBJ1-1; D may be TRBD1 (6 bases). Per germline, CDR1 SGHTA and CDR2 FQGNSA. The V gene lost 3 bases and the J gene lost 2 bases, with 22 bases spanning the gap. This CDR3 has 18 amino acids. The full variable domain, its missing parts supplied by reference TRBV7-2 and TRBJ1-1, is GAGVSQSPSNKVTEKGKDVELRCDPISGHTALYWYRQSLGQGLEFLIYFQGNSAPDKSGLPSDRFSAERTGGSVSTLTIQRTQQEDSAVYLCASSLGGQAGTRNTEAFFGQGTRLTVV.

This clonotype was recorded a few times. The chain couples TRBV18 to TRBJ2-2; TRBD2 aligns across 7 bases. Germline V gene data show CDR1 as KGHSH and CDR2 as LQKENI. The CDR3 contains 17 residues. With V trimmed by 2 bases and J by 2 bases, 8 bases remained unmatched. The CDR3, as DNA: TGTGCCAGCTCACCATTTTCAAGCGGGGATAACACCGGGGAGCTGTTTTTT. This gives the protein CASSPFSSGDNTGELFF. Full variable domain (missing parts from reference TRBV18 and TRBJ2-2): NAGVMQNPRHLVRRRGQEARLRCSPMKGHSHVYWYRQLPEEGLKFMVYLQKENIIDESGMPKERFSAEFPKEGPSILRIQQVVRGDSAAYFCASSPFSSGDNTGELFFGEGSRLTVL.

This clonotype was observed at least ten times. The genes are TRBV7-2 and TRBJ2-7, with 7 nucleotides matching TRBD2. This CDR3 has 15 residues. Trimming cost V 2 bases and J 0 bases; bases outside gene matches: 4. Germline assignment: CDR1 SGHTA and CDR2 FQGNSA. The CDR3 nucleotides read TGTGCCAGCAGCTTATCGGGCGGGAGCTCCTACGAGCAGTACGTC. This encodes CASSLSGGSSYEQYV.

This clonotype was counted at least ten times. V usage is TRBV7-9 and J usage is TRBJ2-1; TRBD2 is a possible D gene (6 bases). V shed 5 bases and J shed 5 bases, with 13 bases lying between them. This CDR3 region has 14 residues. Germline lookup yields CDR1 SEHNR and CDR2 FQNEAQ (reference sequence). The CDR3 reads CASSPLGGNNEQFF. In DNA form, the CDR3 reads TGTGCCAGCAGCCCCCTAGGAGGGAACAATGAGCAGTTCTTC.

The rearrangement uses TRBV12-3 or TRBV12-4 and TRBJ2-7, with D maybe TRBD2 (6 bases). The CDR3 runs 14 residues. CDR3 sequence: CANSLGDLTYEQYV. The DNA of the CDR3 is TGTGCCAACAGTTTAGGGGACTTAACCTACGAGCAGTACGTC.

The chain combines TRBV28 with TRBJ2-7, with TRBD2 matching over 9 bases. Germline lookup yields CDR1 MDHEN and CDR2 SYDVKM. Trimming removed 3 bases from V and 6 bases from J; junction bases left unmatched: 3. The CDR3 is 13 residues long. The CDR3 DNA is TGTGCCAGCAGTTTCCCAGCGGGAGGCGAGCAGTACTTC. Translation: CASSFPAGGEQYF.

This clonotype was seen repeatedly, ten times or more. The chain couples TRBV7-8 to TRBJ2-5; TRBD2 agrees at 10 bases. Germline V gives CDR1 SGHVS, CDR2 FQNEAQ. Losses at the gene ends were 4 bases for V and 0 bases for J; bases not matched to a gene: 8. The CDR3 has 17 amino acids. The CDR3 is CASSSIPTSGNQETQYF. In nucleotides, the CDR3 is TGTGCCAGCAGCTCCATTCCAACTAGCGGGAACCAAGAGACCCAGTACTTC.

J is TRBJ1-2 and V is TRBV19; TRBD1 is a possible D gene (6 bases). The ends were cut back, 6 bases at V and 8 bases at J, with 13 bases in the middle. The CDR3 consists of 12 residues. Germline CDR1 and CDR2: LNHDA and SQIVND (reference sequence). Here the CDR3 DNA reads TGTGCCAGTAGGATCGAAGGGGGAGGCTACACCTTC. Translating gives CASRIEGGGYTF. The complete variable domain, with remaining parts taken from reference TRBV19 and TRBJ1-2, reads DGGITQSPKYLFRKEGQNVTLSCEQNLNHDAMYWYRQDPGQGLRLIYYSQIVNDFQKGDIAEGYSVSREKKESFPLTVTSAQKNPTAFYLCASRIEGGGYTFGSGTRLTVV.